These T cell receptor beta chains were read from a single sample in a study of T cell responses to AZD1222 COVID-19 vaccine. Method: immunoSEQ multiplex PCR; TCRdb's copy keeps in-frame clones and lacks some. In the table there are 84,000 or so clones, 80% to 90% of which are singletons. Sample: peripheral blood, taken on day 0 of AZD1222 vaccination. The receptors stem from an adult in good health. CDR3s include the opening cysteine and the closing phenylalanine or tryptophan. The D gene is left open where the match is weak. Some rows mark clone size as missing; the rest say once, few, many or name a class of expanded clone.

J gene: TRBJ2-2; V gene: TRBV13; clone size: .; D gene: .; CDR3 DNA: TGTGCCAGCAGCTCCAGGGTTATTTCCGGGGAGCTGTTTTTT; CDR3 protein: CASSSRVISGELFF
J gene: TRBJ2-7; V gene: TRBV4-2; clone size: .; D gene: TRBD1; CDR3 DNA: TGTGCCAGCAGCGTTCGGGATGGGGACAGGGGATATGGAGAGCAGTACTTC; CDR3 protein: CASSVRDGDRGYGEQYF
J gene: TRBJ2-1; V gene: TRBV19; clone size: .; D gene: .; CDR3 DNA: TGTGCCAGTAGTCCCCGGCGGGAAGCCTACAATGAGCAGTTCTTC; CDR3 protein: CASSPRREAYNEQFF
J gene: TRBJ1-1; V gene: TRBV6-5; clone size: .; D gene: .; CDR3 DNA: TGTGCCAGCAGCCCAGACCTACATAACACTGAAGCTTTCTTT; CDR3 protein: CASSPDLHNTEAFF
J gene: TRBJ1-2; V gene: TRBV19; clone size: .; D gene: TRBD1; CDR3 DNA: TGTGCCAGTAGTAAGGGACAGGGATATGGCTACACCTTC; CDR3 protein: CASSKGQGYGYTF
J gene: TRBJ2-3; V gene: TRBV24-1; clone size: .; D gene: TRBD2; CDR3 DNA: TGTGCCACCAGTGAGGCGGGACTAGCGGGGACTCATACGCAGTATTTT; CDR3 protein: CATSEAGLAGTHTQYF
J gene: TRBJ2-1; V gene: TRBV28; clone size: .; D gene: .; CDR3 DNA: TGTGCCAGCAGCCCTGGGGGTTCCTCCTACAATGAGCAGTTCTTC; CDR3 protein: CASSPGGSSYNEQFF
J gene: TRBJ2-1; V gene: TRBV4-2; clone size: .; D gene: .; CDR3 DNA: TGTGCCAGCAGCCAAGATCGGGCAAGAGCCTACCACAATGAGCAGTTCTTC; CDR3 protein: CASSQDRARAYHNEQFF
J gene: TRBJ1-2; V gene: TRBV6-1; clone size: .; D gene: TRBD1; CDR3 DNA: TGTGCCAGCAGTGACGCAGGGGGACCAAACTATGGCTACACCTTC; CDR3 protein: CASSDAGGPNYGYTF
J gene: TRBJ2-1; V gene: TRBV27; clone size: .; D gene: TRBD2; CDR3 DNA: TGTGCCAGCAGTTTTTTAGGGACTAGATGGAATGAGCAGTTCTTC; CDR3 protein: CASSFLGTRWNEQFF
J gene: TRBJ2-1; V gene: TRBV5-1; clone size: .; D gene: .; CDR3 DNA: TGCGCCAGCAGCTTCCCCAGGGGACTTCTCTCCTACAATGAGCAGTTCTTC; CDR3 protein: CASSFPRGLLSYNEQFF
J gene: TRBJ1-5; V gene: TRBV10-3; clone size: once; D gene: .; CDR3 DNA: TGTGCCATAAGTTTGACAGACGATCAGCCCCAGCATTTT; CDR3 protein: CAISLTDDQPQHF
J gene: TRBJ2-7; V gene: TRBV28; clone size: .; D gene: TRBD1; CDR3 DNA: TGTGCCAGCACCTCCGGGACAGGCTCCTACGAGCAGTACTTC; CDR3 protein: CASTSGTGSYEQYF
J gene: TRBJ2-2; V gene: TRBV4-3; clone size: .; D gene: .; CDR3 DNA: TGCGCCAGCAGAACTCTTTCGAACACCGGGGAGCTGTTTTTT; CDR3 protein: CASRTLSNTGELFF
J gene: TRBJ2-7; V gene: TRBV24-1; clone size: .; D gene: .; CDR3 DNA: TGTGCCACCAGTGACCGACTCGGCTACGAGCAGTACTTC; CDR3 protein: CATSDRLGYEQYF
J gene: TRBJ2-1; V gene: TRBV24-1; clone size: .; D gene: .; CDR3 DNA: TGTGCCACCTCAGGCTACAATGAGCAGTTCTTC; CDR3 protein: CATSGYNEQFF
J gene: TRBJ1-1; V gene: TRBV28; clone size: .; D gene: .; CDR3 DNA: TGTGCCATCGATACCGATAGAATTTCGGGAGCTTTCTTT; CDR3 protein: CAIDTDRISGAFF
J gene: TRBJ1-2; V gene: TRBV10-3; clone size: once; D gene: .; CDR3 DNA: TGTGCCATCAGTGATGGGCAAGGGTATGGCTACACCTTC; CDR3 protein: CAISDGQGYGYTF
J gene: TRBJ1-6; V gene: TRBV29-1; clone size: .; D gene: .; CDR3 DNA: TGCAGCGTGCTGACGCAATATAATTCACCCCTCCACTTT; CDR3 protein: CSVLTQYNSPLHF
J gene: TRBJ1-6; V gene: TRBV19; clone size: .; D gene: TRBD1; CDR3 DNA: TGTGCCAGTAGCAGACAGGGGGCAAATAATTCACCCCTCCACTTT; CDR3 protein: CASSRQGANNSPLHF
J gene: TRBJ2-5; V gene: TRBV11-3; clone size: few; D gene: .; CDR3 DNA: TGTGCCAGCAGCTTAACTAGCCTGGAGACCCAGTACTTC; CDR3 protein: CASSLTSLETQYF
J gene: TRBJ2-7; V gene: TRBV29-1; clone size: .; D gene: TRBD2; CDR3 DNA: TGCAGCGCCTGGACTAGCGGGAGGGGCTACGAGCAGTACTTC; CDR3 protein: CSAWTSGRGYEQYF
J gene: TRBJ1-2; V gene: TRBV12-3/TRBV12-4; clone size: .; D gene: .; CDR3 DNA: TGTGCCAGCAGTCCGCGACAGGTCTATGGCTACACCTTC; CDR3 protein: CASSPRQVYGYTF
J gene: TRBJ1-1; V gene: TRBV15; clone size: .; D gene: .; CDR3 DNA: TGTGCCACCAGCAGAGATTATGCGGGGGGCGCCAGCACTGAAGCTTTCTTT; CDR3 protein: CATSRDYAGGASTEAFF
J gene: TRBJ1-5; V gene: TRBV6-5; clone size: .; D gene: TRBD1; CDR3 DNA: TGTGCCAGCAGACCCGGGACAGGGGCCCGGCCCCAGCATTTT; CDR3 protein: CASRPGTGARPQHF
J gene: TRBJ1-1; V gene: TRBV7-9; clone size: .; D gene: .; CDR3 DNA: TGTGCCAGCAGGTCGAACACTGAAGCTTTCTTT; CDR3 protein: CASRSNTEAFF
J gene: TRBJ2-2; V gene: TRBV5-1; clone size: .; D gene: TRBD1; CDR3 DNA: TGCGCCAGCAGTAAGGGACAGACGAACACCGGGGAGCTGTTTTTT; CDR3 protein: CASSKGQTNTGELFF
J gene: TRBJ1-1; V gene: TRBV7-6; clone size: once; D gene: .; CDR3 DNA: TGTGCCAGCAGCCAAGGTGGAGGCACTGAAGCTTTCTTT; CDR3 protein: CASSQGGGTEAFF